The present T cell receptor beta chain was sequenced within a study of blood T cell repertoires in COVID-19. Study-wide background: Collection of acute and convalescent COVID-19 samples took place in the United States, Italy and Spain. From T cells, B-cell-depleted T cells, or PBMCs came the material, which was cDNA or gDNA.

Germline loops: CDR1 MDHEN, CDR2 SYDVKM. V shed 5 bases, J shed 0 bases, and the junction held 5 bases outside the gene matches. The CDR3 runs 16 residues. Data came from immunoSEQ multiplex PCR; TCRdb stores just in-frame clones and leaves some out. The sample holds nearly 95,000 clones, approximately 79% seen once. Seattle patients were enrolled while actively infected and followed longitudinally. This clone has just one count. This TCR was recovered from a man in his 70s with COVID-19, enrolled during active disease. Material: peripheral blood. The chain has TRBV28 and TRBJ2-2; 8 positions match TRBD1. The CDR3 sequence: CASSTTGATNTGELFF. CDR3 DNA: TGTGCCAGCAGTACGACAGGGGCGACGAACACCGGGGAGCTGTTTTTT.